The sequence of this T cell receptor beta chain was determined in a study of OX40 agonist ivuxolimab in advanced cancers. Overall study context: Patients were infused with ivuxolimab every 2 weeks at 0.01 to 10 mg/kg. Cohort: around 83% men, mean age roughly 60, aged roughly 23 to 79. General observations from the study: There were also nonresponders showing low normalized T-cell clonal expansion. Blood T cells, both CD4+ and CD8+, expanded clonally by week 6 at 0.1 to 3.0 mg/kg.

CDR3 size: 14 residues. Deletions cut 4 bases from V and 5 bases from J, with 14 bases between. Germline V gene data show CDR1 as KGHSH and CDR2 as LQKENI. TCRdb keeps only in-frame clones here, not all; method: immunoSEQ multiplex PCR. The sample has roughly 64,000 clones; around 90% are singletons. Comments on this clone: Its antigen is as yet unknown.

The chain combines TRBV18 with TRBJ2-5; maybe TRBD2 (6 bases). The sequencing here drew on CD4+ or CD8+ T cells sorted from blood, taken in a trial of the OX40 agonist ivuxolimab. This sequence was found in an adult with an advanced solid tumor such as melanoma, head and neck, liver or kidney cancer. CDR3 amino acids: CASSRGTAGETQYF. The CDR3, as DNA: TGTGCCAGCTCACGGGGGACTGCCGGCGAGACCCAGTACTTC. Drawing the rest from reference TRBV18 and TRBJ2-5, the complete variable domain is NAGVMQNPRHLVRRRGQEARLRCSPMKGHSHVYWYRQLPEEGLKFMVYLQKENIIDESGMPKERFSAEFPKEGPSILRIQQVVRGDSAAYFCASSRGTAGETQYFGPGTRLLVL.